This T cell receptor beta chain comes out of a study of response to subunit inactivated influenza vaccine. Study-level findings and limits: Few new T cells, the authors suggested, are recruited by each seasonal influenza vaccination.

TCRdb used MiXCR to reprocess the RT-PCR reads, holding one entry per CDR3 protein. The sample yields roughly 630,000 distinct CDR3 sequences, around 15% seen once. V lost 1 base, J lost 0 bases, and 9 bases stayed unmatched. This CDR3 comprises 18 residues. Germline-derived CDR1 and CDR2 are SGHDN and FVKESK. This clonotype was counted only a few times. Its antigen is not known. The origin of this receptor is a man aged 45-65 years who received an inactivated influenza vaccine. Sequenced material: PBMCs from blood, taken less than 15 days before vaccination. The chain is built from TRBV14 and TRBJ2-5; TRBD2 matches 9 bases. Written as DNA, the CDR3 is TGTGCCAGCAGCCAAGTTGGGCCAGCGGGGGGCCACCAAGAGACCCAGTACTTC. Its translation is CASSQVGPAGGHQETQYF.